Described below is a single T cell receptor beta chain sequence and its context. Positively selected for CCR7, the CD45RO-negative cells used as naive CD8 cells excluded terminally differentiated effector memory CD45RA+ cells. Clones were read by immunoSEQ multiplex PCR, and TCRdb kept only the in-frame ones, dropping some. The repertoire holds about 2 million clones, with approximately 95% as singletons. The germline gives CDR1 MGHRA, CDR2 YSYEKL. Between the trimmed V and J ends, which lost 0 bases and 3 bases, there was a span of 15 bases. The CDR3 has 16 amino acids. The sample belongs to a study of shared clonotypes between healthy human individuals.

The chain carries TRBV4-1 and TRBJ2-7; D is unclear. This TCR was recovered from a man aged 18-30 years in good health. The specimen sequenced was naive CD8+ T cells sorted from blood. The CDR3 reads CASSQDPEPLFYEQYF. CDR3 bases: TGCGCCAGCAGCCAAGATCCCGAACCGTTATTCTACGAGCAGTACTTC.